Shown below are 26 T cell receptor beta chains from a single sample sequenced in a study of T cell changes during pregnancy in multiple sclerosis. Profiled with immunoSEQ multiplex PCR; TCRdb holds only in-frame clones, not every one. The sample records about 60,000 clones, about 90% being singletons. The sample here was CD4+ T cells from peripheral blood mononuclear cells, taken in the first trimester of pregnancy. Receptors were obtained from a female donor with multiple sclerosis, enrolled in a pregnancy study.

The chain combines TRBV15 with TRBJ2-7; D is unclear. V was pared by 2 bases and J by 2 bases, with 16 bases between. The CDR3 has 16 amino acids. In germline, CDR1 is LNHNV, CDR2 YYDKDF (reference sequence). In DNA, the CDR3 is TGTGCCACCAGCAGACGCCTAGGCTTAGAGACCTACGAGCAGTACTTC. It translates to CATSRRLGLETYEQYF.

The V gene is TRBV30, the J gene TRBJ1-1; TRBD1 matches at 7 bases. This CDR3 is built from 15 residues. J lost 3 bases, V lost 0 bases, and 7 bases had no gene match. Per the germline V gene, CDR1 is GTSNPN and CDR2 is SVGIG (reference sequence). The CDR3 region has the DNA TGTGCCTGGAGTGTAGGCCGGACAGGCCACACTGAAGCTTTCTTT. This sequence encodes CAWSVGRTGHTEAFF.

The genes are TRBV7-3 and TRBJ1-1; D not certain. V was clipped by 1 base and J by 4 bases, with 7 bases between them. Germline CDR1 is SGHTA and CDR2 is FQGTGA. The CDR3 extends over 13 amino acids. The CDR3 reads CASSLMAATEAFF. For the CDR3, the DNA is TGTGCCAGCAGCTTAATGGCGGCCACTGAAGCTTTCTTT.

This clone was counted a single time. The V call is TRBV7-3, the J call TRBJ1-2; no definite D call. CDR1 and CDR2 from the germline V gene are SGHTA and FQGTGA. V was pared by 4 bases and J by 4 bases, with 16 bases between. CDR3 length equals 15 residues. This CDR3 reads CASSSGRGSLYGYTF. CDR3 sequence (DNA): TGTGCCAGCAGCTCTGGCCGGGGATCGCTCTATGGCTACACCTTC.

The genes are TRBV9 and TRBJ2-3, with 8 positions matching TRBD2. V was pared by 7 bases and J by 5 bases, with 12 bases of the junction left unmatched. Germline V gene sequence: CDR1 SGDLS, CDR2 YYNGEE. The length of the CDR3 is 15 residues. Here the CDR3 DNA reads TGTGCCAGCCGGGGGGGGGCCCTTGGTGAAGATACGCAGTATTTT. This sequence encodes CASRGGALGEDTQYF.

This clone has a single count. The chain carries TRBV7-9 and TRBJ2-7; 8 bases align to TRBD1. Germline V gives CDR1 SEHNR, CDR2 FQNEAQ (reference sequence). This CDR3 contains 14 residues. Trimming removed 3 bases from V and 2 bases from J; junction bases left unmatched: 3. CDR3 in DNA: TGTGCCAGCAGCTTTGGGACAGGAACCTACGAGCAGTACTTC. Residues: CASSFGTGTYEQYF.

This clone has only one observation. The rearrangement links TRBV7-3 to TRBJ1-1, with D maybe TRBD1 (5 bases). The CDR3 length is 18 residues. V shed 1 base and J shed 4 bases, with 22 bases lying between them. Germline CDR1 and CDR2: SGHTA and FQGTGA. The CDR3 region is CASSLNRPGWGFGTEAFF. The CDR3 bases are TGTGCCAGCAGCTTAAACAGGCCTGGTTGGGGATTCGGCACTGAAGCTTTCTTT. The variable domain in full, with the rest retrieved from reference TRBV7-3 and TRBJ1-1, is GAGVSQTPSNKVTEKGKYVELRCDPISGHTALYWYRQSLGQGPEFLIYFQGTGAADDSGLPNDRFFAVRPEGSVSTLKIQRTERGDSAVYLCASSLNRPGWGFGTEAFFGQGTRLTVV.

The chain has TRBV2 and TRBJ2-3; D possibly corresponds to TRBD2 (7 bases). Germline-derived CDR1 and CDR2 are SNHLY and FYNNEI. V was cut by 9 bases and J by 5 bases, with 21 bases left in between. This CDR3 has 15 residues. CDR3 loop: CARIYGRGAGDTQYF. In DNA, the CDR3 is TGTGCCAGGATCTATGGACGGGGGGCAGGAGATACGCAGTATTTT.

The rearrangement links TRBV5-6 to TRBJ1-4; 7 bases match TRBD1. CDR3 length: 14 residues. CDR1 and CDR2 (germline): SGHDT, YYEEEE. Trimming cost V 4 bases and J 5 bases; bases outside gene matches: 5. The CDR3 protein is CASSPGTENEKLFF. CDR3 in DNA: TGTGCCAGCAGCCCCGGGACAGAGAATGAAAAACTGTTTTTT.

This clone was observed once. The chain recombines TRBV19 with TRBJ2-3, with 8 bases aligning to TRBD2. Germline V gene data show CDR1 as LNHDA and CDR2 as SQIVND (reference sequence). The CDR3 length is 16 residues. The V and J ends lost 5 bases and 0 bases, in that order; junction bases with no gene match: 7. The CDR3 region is CASSWVAGPSTDTQYF. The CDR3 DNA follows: TGTGCCAGTAGTTGGGTAGCGGGGCCGAGCACAGATACGCAGTATTTT. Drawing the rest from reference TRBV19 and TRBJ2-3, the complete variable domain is DGGITQSPKYLFRKEGQNVTLSCEQNLNHDAMYWYRQDPGQGLRLIYYSQIVNDFQKGDIAEGYSVSREKKESFPLTVTSAQKNPTAFYLCASSWVAGPSTDTQYFGPGTRLTVL.

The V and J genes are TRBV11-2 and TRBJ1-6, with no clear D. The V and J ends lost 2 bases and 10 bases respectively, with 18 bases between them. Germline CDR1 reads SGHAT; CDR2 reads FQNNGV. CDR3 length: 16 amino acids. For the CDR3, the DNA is TGTGCCAGCAGCTTAATCCTGGTGGAGTCTCGCTCACCCCTCCACTTT. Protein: CASSLILVESRSPLHF.

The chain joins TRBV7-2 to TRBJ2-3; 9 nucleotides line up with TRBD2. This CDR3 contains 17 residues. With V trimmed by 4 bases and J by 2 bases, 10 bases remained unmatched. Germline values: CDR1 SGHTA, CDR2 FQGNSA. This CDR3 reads CASSSLPSGTLTDTQYF. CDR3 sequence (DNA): TGTGCCAGCAGCTCCCTCCCTAGCGGGACCCTCACAGATACGCAGTATTTT.

In nucleotides, the CDR3 is TGTGCCAGCAGCTTAAAGTTCGGAGGAGGCTCTGAAGCTTTCTTT. Protein: CASSLKFGGGSEAFF. The chain uses TRBV7-3 and TRBJ1-1; D unclear. The CDR3 is 15 residues long. Germline V CDR1 and CDR2: SGHTA, FQGTGA. V dropped 1 base and J dropped 6 bases, with 15 bases sitting between them.

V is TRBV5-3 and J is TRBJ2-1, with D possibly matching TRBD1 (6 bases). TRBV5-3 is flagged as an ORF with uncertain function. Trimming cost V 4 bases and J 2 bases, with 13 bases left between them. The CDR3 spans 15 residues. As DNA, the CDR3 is TGTGCCAGAAGCCGGGACAACGAGCCCTACAATGAGCAGTTCTTC. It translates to CARSRDNEPYNEQFF.

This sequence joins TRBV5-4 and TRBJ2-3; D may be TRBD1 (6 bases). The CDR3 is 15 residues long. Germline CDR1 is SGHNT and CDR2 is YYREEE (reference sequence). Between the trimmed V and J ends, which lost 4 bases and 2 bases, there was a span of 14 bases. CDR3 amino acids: CASSPGRGFTDTQYF. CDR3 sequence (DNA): TGTGCCAGCAGCCCGGGCAGGGGATTCACAGATACGCAGTATTTT.

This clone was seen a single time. The CDR3 sequence is CASSLATGSGQPQHF. Here the CDR3 DNA reads TGTGCCAGCAGCTTAGCTACGGGGTCGGGGCAGCCCCAGCATTTT. This chain uses TRBV7-2 with TRBJ1-5; D is unclear. The CDR3 runs 15 residues. V was cut by 0 bases and J by 7 bases, with 13 bases left in between. Germline CDR1 reads SGHTA; CDR2 reads FQGNSA.

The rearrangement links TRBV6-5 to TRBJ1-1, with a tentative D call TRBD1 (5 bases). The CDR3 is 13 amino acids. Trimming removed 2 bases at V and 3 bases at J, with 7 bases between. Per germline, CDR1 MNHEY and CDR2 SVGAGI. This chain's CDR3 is CASSYQGYTEAFF. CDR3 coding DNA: TGTGCCAGCAGTTACCAGGGATACACTGAAGCTTTCTTT.

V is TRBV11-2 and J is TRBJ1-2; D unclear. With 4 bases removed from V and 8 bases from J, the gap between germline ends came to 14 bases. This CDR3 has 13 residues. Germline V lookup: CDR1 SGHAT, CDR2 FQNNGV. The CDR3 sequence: CASSSRSLVGYTF. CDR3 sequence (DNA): TGTGCCAGCAGCTCTAGATCCCTCGTGGGCTACACCTTC.

Here the CDR3 reads CASSLRQGPTYEQYF. In nucleotides, the CDR3 is TGCGCCAGCAGCCTTCGACAGGGACCCACCTACGAGCAGTACTTC. The chain uses TRBV4-3 and TRBJ2-7; 7 nucleotides line up with TRBD1. This CDR3 contains 15 residues. V lost 4 bases, J lost 2 bases, and 8 bases stayed unmatched. From germline, CDR1 is LGHNA and CDR2 YSLEER.

The CDR3 sequence: CASSLRTSGGGYQETQYF. CDR3 sequence (DNA): TGTGCCAGCAGCCTTAGGACTAGCGGGGGGGGGTACCAAGAGACCCAGTACTTC. J is TRBJ2-5 and V is TRBV5-4, with 15 bases identical to TRBD2. The CDR3 contains 18 residues. V lost 4 bases and J lost 0; bases outside the gene matches: 7. Looked up from germline, CDR1 is SGHNT and CDR2 is YYREEE (reference sequence). The full variable domain, rest sourced from reference TRBV5-4 and TRBJ2-5, is ETGVTQSPTHLIKTRGQQVTLRCSSQSGHNTVSWYQQALGQGPQFIFQYYREEENGRGNFPPRFSGLQFPNYSSELNVNALELDDSALYLCASSLRTSGGGYQETQYFGPGTRLLVL.

The CDR3 sequence is CASSEWGEGTQYF. The CDR3, as DNA: TGTGCCAGCAGTGAATGGGGGGAGGGGACCCAGTACTTC. This rearrangement joins TRBV25-1 to TRBJ2-5, with 7 bases that match TRBD2. The germline V gene encodes CDR1 MGHDK and CDR2 SYGVNS. V trimming: 1 base; J trimming: 7 bases; junction bases outside the gene matches: 3. The CDR3 covers 13 residues.

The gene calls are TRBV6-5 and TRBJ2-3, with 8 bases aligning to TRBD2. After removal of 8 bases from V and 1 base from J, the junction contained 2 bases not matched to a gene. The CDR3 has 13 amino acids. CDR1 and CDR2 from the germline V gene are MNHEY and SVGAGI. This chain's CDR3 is CASQTSGTDTQYF. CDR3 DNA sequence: TGTGCCAGCCAGACTAGCGGCACAGATACGCAGTATTTT.

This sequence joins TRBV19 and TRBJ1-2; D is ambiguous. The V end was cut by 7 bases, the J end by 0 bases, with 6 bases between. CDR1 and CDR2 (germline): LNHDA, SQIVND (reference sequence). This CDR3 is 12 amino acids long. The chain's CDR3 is CASNRANYGYTF. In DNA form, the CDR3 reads TGTGCCAGTAATCGAGCTAACTATGGCTACACCTTC.

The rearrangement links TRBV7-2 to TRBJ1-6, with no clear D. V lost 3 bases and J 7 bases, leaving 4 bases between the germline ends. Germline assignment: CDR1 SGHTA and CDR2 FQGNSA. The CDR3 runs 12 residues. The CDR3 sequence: CASSFLNSPLHF. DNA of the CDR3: TGTGCCAGCAGCTTTCTAAATTCACCCCTCCACTTT.

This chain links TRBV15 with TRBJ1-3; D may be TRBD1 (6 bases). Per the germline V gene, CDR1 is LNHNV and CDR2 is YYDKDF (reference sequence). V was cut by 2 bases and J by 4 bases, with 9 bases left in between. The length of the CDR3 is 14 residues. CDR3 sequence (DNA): TGTGCCACCAGCAGACGCGACAGGGGAAACACCATATATTTT. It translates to CATSRRDRGNTIYF.

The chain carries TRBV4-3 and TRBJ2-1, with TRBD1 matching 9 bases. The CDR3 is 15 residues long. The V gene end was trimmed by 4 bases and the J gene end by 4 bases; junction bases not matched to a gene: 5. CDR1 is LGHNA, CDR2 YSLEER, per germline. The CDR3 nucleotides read TGCGCCAGCAGCCCCGCCGGGACAGGGTACAATGAGCAGTTCTTC. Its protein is CASSPAGTGYNEQFF.